The sequence of this TCR beta chain was determined in a study of a mutant IDH1 vaccine in newly diagnosed glioma. About the research overall: Treated patients had a mean age of about 37 years and a sex split that was approximately 62% male and about 38% female. Standard pretreatment was either radiotherapy, temozolomide, or, for most, radiochemotherapy with temozolomide.

Repertoires were generated with immunoSEQ multiplex PCR, while TCRdb's copy carries only in-frame clones and drops some. Of about 120,000 clones in the sample, roughly 90% were seen once. Remarks on this clone: Its antigen is not known.

Documented time point: week 11, during vaccination. Every vaccination contained 300 ug of the mutant IDH1 20-mer peptide and was paired with topical imiquimod. New WHO grade 3 or 4 astrocytomas that were IDH1-mutant and ATRX-lost had been found in donors. This sample comprised PBMCs, obtained from a glioma patient whose treatment included an IDH1 peptide vaccine. The clonotype comes from a woman aged 50 to 60 with glioma.

CDR3 bases: TGTGCCAGCAGTCCCACTTTGTGGTGGGTGGGAGACGAGCAGTACTTC. Amino acid sequence: CASSPTLWWVGDEQYF. The chain is built from TRBV28 and TRBJ2-7, with D perhaps matching TRBD2 (5 bases). Germline V gives CDR1 MDHEN, CDR2 SYDVKM. V lost 5 bases and J lost 5, with 22 bases in between. The CDR3 covers 16 residues.